The entry below describes one T cell receptor (beta chain). Its antigen remains unknown. These data belong to a study of cytomegalovirus exposure and HLA in healthy donors. PCR involved 60 Vbeta and 13 Jbeta primers. The repertoire was sequenced with immunoSEQ multiplex PCR; TCRdb's copy has only in-frame clones and lacks some. Across 150,000 or so clones, the top ten clones capture over 1.5% of the sample. Points from the study as a whole: Cytomegalovirus-associated status was assigned to approximately 160 TCR beta chains.

Trimming cost V 0 bases and J 0 bases, with 13 bases left between them. Germline-derived CDR1 and CDR2 are SGHNT and YENEEA. The length of the CDR3 is 17 residues. The specimen sequenced was PBMCs. This TCR came from a young man in good health and CMV-seronegative. The J gene is TRBJ2-3, the V gene TRBV11-3, with TRBD2 as a possible D gene (6 bases). CDR3: CASSLETRNPSTDTQYF. CDR3 DNA: TGTGCCAGCAGCTTAGAGACTAGGAACCCTAGCACAGATACGCAGTATTTT.